This T cell receptor beta chain emerged from a study of cytomegalovirus exposure and HLA in healthy donors. Study-level results: Cytomegalovirus association was listed for about 180 TCR beta chains. About 87% or about 30% of the time was how often most TCR beta V segments were productive, according to an earlier analysis. A later analysis reportedly identified an Asian-associated ancestry cluster as carrying fewer N-insertions than the roughly 700-donor mean.

This CDR3 spans 15 amino acids. Germline V gives CDR1 SGHDT, CDR2 YYEEEE. J gave up 3 bases and V 3 bases, and 4 bases lay outside the gene matches. PCR used 60 Vbeta primers and 13 Jbeta primers. Produced via immunoSEQ multiplex PCR; TCRdb's table is partial and in-frame only. In the table there are about 89,000 clones, under 80% of which are singletons. Note on this clone: Its antigen is not known.

The sequence was collected from a male donor in good health and CMV-seronegative. This chain connects TRBV5-6 to TRBJ2-1; 9 bases fit TRBD1. The sample taken for sequencing was PBMCs. The CDR3 DNA sequence: TGTGCCAGCAGCTGGGGACAGGGAAGCTACAATGAGCAGTTCTTC. Residues: CASSWGQGSYNEQFF.